Presented here are 22 T cell receptor beta chains from one specimen sequenced in a study of blood T cell repertoires in COVID-19. The repertoire was sequenced with immunoSEQ multiplex PCR; TCRdb's copy has only in-frame clones and lacks some. The sample includes about 42,000 clones, 70% to 90% of them seen just once. Material for sequencing was peripheral blood. These receptors all stem from a woman in her 70s in a cohort sampled during active COVID-19.

This rearrangement joins TRBV10-3 to TRBJ2-7; possibly TRBD2 for D (6 bases). Per the germline V gene, CDR1 is ENHRY and CDR2 is SYGVKD. V was clipped by 8 bases and J by 3 bases, with 20 bases between them. The CDR3 totals 15 residues. The CDR3 nucleotides are TGTGCCATCCAGGCGGGGTACGGGGATCTCTACGAGCAGTACTTC. As protein: CAIQAGYGDLYEQYF.

This clone was found once. The chain combines TRBV2 with TRBJ1-5, with 7 nucleotides matching TRBD1. V shed 4 bases and J 3 bases; nucleotides not matched to a gene: 3. The germline V gene encodes CDR1 SNHLY and CDR2 FYNNEI. The CDR3 consists of 14 residues. The CDR3 region has the DNA TGTGCCAGCAGTGTTGACAGGGTCAATCAGCCCCAGCATTTT. This encodes CASSVDRVNQPQHF.

This clone showed up just a few times. This chain joins TRBV28 and TRBJ1-1; TRBD1 matches 9 bases. The CDR3 has 13 residues. J lost 1 base, V lost 6 bases, and 0 bases had no gene match. Germline CDR1 is MDHEN and CDR2 is SYDVKM. Here the CDR3 reads CASRGQGNTEAFF. CDR3 DNA sequence: TGTGCCAGCAGGGGACAGGGGAACACTGAAGCTTTCTTT. Full variable domain (missing parts from reference TRBV28 and TRBJ1-1): DVKVTQSSRYLVKRTGEKVFLECVQDMDHENMFWYRQDPGLGLRLIYFSYDVKMKEKGDIPEGYSVSREKKERFSLILESASTNQTSMYLCASRGQGNTEAFFGQGTRLTVV.

This clone was counted once. The rearrangement joins TRBV12-1 to TRBJ2-3; the table's D call of TRBD2 was not tested on the DNA. TRBV12-1 corresponds to a pseudogene. This CDR3 is built from 20 residues. The CDR3 region has the DNA TGTGCCAGCAGCTTTGCGGTGCGGGAGGACCCCTCAACAAGCACAGATACGCAGTATTTT. Translating gives CASSFAVREDPSTSTDTQYF.

This chain connects TRBV30 to TRBJ1-1, with TRBD1 matching 10 bases. Germline lookup yields CDR1 GTSNPN and CDR2 SVGIG (reference sequence). The ends lost 0 bases at V and 10 bases at J; junction bases unmatched: 11. This CDR3 spans 15 amino acids. The CDR3: CAWSVPGQGPLVAFF. The CDR3 coding sequence is TGTGCCTGGAGTGTCCCGGGACAGGGGCCCTTAGTAGCTTTCTTT.

This clone appeared a few times. The chain couples TRBV19 to TRBJ2-7; the D gene is possibly TRBD2 (5 bases). The CDR3 totals 13 residues. Germline V gene sequence: CDR1 LNHDA, CDR2 SQIVND (reference sequence). V gave up 5 bases and J gave up 4 bases, with 12 bases separating them. This CDR3 is CASSLRSGYEQYF. DNA of the CDR3: TGTGCCAGTAGTCTCAGGTCGGGATACGAGCAGTACTTC.

The rearrangement links TRBV16 to TRBJ2-5; TRBD2 agrees at 10 bases. Germline-derived CDR1 and CDR2 are KGHSY and FQNENV. This CDR3 has 15 residues. The V segment lost 8 bases and the J segment 3 bases; nucleotides outside the gene matches: 9. This CDR3 is CASSLGLAGEETQYF. CDR3 coding DNA: TGTGCCAGCTCCCTGGGGCTAGCGGGAGAAGAGACCCAGTACTTC.

This rearrangement joins TRBV18 to TRBJ1-1, with 8 bases aligning to TRBD1. V lost 6 bases and J lost 3; bases outside the gene matches: 6. This CDR3 region has 14 residues. CDR1 KGHSH and CDR2 LQKENI come from the germline V gene. Written as DNA, the CDR3 is TGTGCCAGCTCTACGACAGGGGCGGACACTGAAGCTTTCTTT. It codes for CASSTTGADTEAFF.

The V and J genes are TRBV18 and TRBJ2-1, with 9 bases that match TRBD2. V shed 0 bases, J shed 6 bases, and the junction held 0 bases outside the gene matches. The CDR3 is 14 residues long. Germline V lookup: CDR1 KGHSH, CDR2 LQKENI. CDR3 sequence: CASSPPSGSNEQFF. The CDR3, as DNA: TGTGCCAGCTCACCACCTAGCGGGAGCAATGAGCAGTTCTTC.

This rearrangement joins TRBV28 to TRBJ2-5; possibly TRBD2 for D (5 bases). Trimming removed 6 bases from V and 2 bases from J, with 10 bases in between. This CDR3 has 13 amino acids. Germline V gene lookup returns CDR1 MDHEN and CDR2 SYDVKM. This chain's CDR3 is CASRLEIQETQYF. The CDR3 DNA reads TGTGCCAGCAGACTAGAAATTCAAGAGACCCAGTACTTC.

The rearrangement links TRBV2 to TRBJ2-7, with TRBD2 matching over 9 bases. V dropped 6 bases and J dropped 6; count of bases not matched to a gene: 9. The germline V gene has CDR1 SNHLY and CDR2 FYNNEI. This CDR3 has 14 residues. CDR3 sequence reads: CASRIGGLAVEQYF. CDR3 DNA sequence: TGTGCCAGCAGGATCGGGGGACTAGCCGTCGAGCAGTACTTC.

The rearrangement links TRBV11-2 to TRBJ1-6; TRBD1 matches 7 bases. J lost 4 bases, V lost 4 bases, and 10 bases had no gene match. CDR1 is SGHAT and CDR2 is FQNNGV in the germline V gene. The length of the CDR3 is 17 residues. For the CDR3, the DNA is TGTGCCAGCAGCTCCGCCGGGACAGAGAATTATAATTCACCCCTCCACTTT. Translation gives CASSSAGTENYNSPLHF.

The CDR3 is CASSKGLAGAYEQYF. Written as DNA, the CDR3 is TGTGCCAGCAGCAAAGGACTAGCGGGAGCCTACGAGCAGTACTTC. This chain uses TRBV7-8 with TRBJ2-7, with 13 bases fitting TRBD2. The CDR3 length is 15 residues. Looked up from germline, CDR1 is SGHVS and CDR2 is FQNEAQ. V trimming: 5 bases; J trimming: 2 bases; junction bases outside the gene matches: 3.

This clone was picked up one time. The CDR3 spells CASRPRTGISYNEQFF. CDR3 nucleotides: TGTGCAAGTCGCCCCAGGACAGGTATCTCCTACAATGAGCAGTTCTTC. The genes are TRBV12-2 and TRBJ2-1; TRBD1, the table's D call, was not compared with the DNA. TRBV12-2 is a recognized pseudogene. The CDR3 totals 16 residues.

CDR3 nucleotide sequence: TGCGCCAGCAGCCAAGATCGGAGCAGTCGGGAGCTAAATGAGCAGTTCTTC. Translation: CASSQDRSSRELNEQFF. This sequence joins TRBV4-3 and TRBJ2-1, with TRBD2 as a possible D gene (6 bases). The V end was cut by 0 bases, the J end by 7 bases, with 19 bases between. This CDR3 spans 17 amino acids. Germline CDR1 reads LGHNA; CDR2 reads YSLEER.

The sample holds a few counts of this clone. The V gene is TRBV7-2, the J gene TRBJ2-3; 9 positions match TRBD2. Germline CDR1 reads SGHTA; CDR2 reads FQGNSA. V trimming: 5 bases; J trimming: 3 bases; junction bases outside the gene matches: 6. The CDR3 has 15 residues. The CDR3 region has the DNA TGTGCCAGCAGCGATAGCGGGAGTGTTACAGATACGCAGTATTTT. Translating it yields CASSDSGSVTDTQYF.

This clone was seen only a few times. The chain carries TRBV18 and TRBJ2-7; TRBD1 is a possible D gene (7 bases). CDR3 length equals 17 residues. Germline assignment: CDR1 KGHSH and CDR2 LQKENI. V was shortened by 4 bases and J by 2 bases, with 21 bases between the two germline ends. This chain's CDR3 is CASSLVGGAGITYEQYF. Here the CDR3 DNA reads TGTGCCAGCTCACTGGTAGGGGGCGCGGGGATAACCTACGAGCAGTACTTC.

V is TRBV2 and J is TRBJ2-1; 13 bases fit TRBD2. The germline V gene has CDR1 SNHLY and CDR2 FYNNEI. The V and J ends lost 10 bases and 4 bases, in that order; junction bases with no gene match: 7. The CDR3 has 15 residues. The CDR3 region is CATKLAGGSYNEQFF. CDR3 nucleotides: TGTGCCACCAAACTAGCGGGAGGGTCATACAATGAGCAGTTCTTC.

V gene TRBV19 combines with J gene TRBJ2-1; D is possibly TRBD2 (5 bases). The length of the CDR3 is 13 residues. The germline CDR1 and CDR2 sequences are LNHDA and SQIVND (reference sequence). Trimming left V 5 bases short and J 9 bases short, with 14 bases between. As DNA, the CDR3 is TGTGCCAGTAGTCGGACTCTGGCGGTTGAGCAGTTCTTC. Protein sequence: CASSRTLAVEQFF.

This clone was picked up a small number of times. The rearrangement joins TRBV3-1 (or the pseudogene TRBV3-2) to TRBJ1-6, with 8 bases matching TRBD1. Germline-derived CDR1 and CDR2 are LGHDT and YNNKEL (reference sequence). The CDR3 has 17 amino acids. J was trimmed by 9 bases and V by 1 base; bases with no gene match: 11. CDR3 coding DNA: TGTGCCAGCAGCCAAGGAGGCGGGACAGGTTGGGGTTCACCCCTCCACTTT. Encoded protein: CASSQGGGTGWGSPLHF.

This clone was detected ten times or more. V usage is TRBV4-1 and J usage is TRBJ1-2; possible D gene TRBD1, 6 bases. Deletions cut 1 base from V and 7 bases from J, with 13 bases between. CDR3 length equals 14 residues. Germline loops: CDR1 MGHRA, CDR2 YSYEKL. The CDR3 region is CASSQVRGIGGYTF. The CDR3 bases are TGCGCCAGCAGCCAAGTAAGGGGGATCGGTGGCTACACCTTC.

The genes are TRBV5-1 and TRBJ2-7; 8 bases are a match to TRBD1. J lost 0 bases, V lost 3 bases, and 2 bases had no gene match. CDR1 and CDR2 from the germline V gene are SGHRS and YFSETQ. This CDR3 contains 14 residues. CDR3 coding DNA: TGCGCCAGCAGCTCTACAGGGGGCTCCTACGAGCAGTACTTC. Residues: CASSSTGGSYEQYF.